These 31 T cell receptor beta chains were all obtained from the same sample, sequenced in a study of T cell changes during pregnancy in multiple sclerosis. TCRdb's table, derived via immunoSEQ multiplex PCR, lists solely in-frame clones and lacks some. The sample lists tens of thousands of clones, about nine tenths occurring once. This specimen was CD4+ T cells from peripheral blood mononuclear cells, taken in the second trimester of pregnancy. The source is a female donor with multiple sclerosis, enrolled in a pregnancy study.

This clone was counted once. The gene calls are TRBV5-1 and TRBJ1-6; tentative D call: TRBD1 (5 bases). Trimming shortened V by 0 bases and J by 0 bases, and 7 bases separated the two germline ends. CDR1 is SGHRS and CDR2 is YFSETQ in the germline V gene. CDR3 length: 16 amino acids. The CDR3 bases are TGCGCCAGCAGCTTGGCCGGGGGCTCCTATAATTCACCCCTCCACTTT. It codes for CASSLAGGSYNSPLHF.

The chain joins TRBV6-5 to TRBJ1-4, with a tentative D call TRBD1 (6 bases). Trimming took off 4 bases at V and 2 bases at J, with 14 bases between the two ends. There are 16 residues in the CDR3. CDR1 MNHEY and CDR2 SVGAGI come from the germline V gene. CDR3 DNA sequence: TGTGCCAGCAGTTTGGGGGGGGGACATACTAATGAAAAACTGTTTTTT. Translating gives CASSLGGGHTNEKLFF.

The chain carries TRBV19 and TRBJ2-3; 8 bases fit TRBD2. This CDR3 is 18 amino acids long. Germline CDR1 LNHDA, CDR2 SQIVND (reference sequence). V trimming: 2 bases; J trimming: 2 bases; junction bases outside the gene matches: 12. Here the CDR3 reads CASSIPPVVSGNTDTQYF. The CDR3 DNA follows: TGTGCCAGTAGTATACCCCCCGTGGTTAGCGGGAACACAGATACGCAGTATTTT.

This chain uses TRBV7-9 with TRBJ2-3; D is perhaps TRBD2 (6 bases). The CDR3 has 14 amino acids. V lost 4 bases and J 5 bases, leaving 13 bases between the germline ends. CDR1 and CDR2 (germline): SEHNR, FQNEAQ (reference sequence). CDR3 loop: CASSSGTHEDTQYF. The CDR3 nucleotides read TGTGCCAGCAGCTCCGGGACTCACGAAGATACGCAGTATTTT.

This sequence joins TRBV7-6 and TRBJ2-7; 10 nucleotides agree with TRBD1. This CDR3 contains 14 residues. The junction had 6 bases not matched to a gene; V was cut back by 5 bases and J by 5 bases. The germline CDR1 and CDR2 sequences are SGHVS and FNYEAQ. CDR3 DNA: TGTGCCAGCAGCCTGCGGACAGGGGGGCACGAGCAGTACTTC. It yields the protein CASSLRTGGHEQYF.

The rearrangement joins TRBV19 to TRBJ2-1, with 8 bases lining up with TRBD2. The V segment lost 10 bases and the J segment 8 bases; nucleotides outside the gene matches: 13. There are 14 residues in the CDR3. CDR1 LNHDA and CDR2 SQIVND come from the germline V gene (reference sequence). The CDR3 region is CATNGLAGGDEQFF. The CDR3 bases are TGTGCCACAAACGGCCTCGCGGGGGGTGATGAGCAGTTCTTC.

J is TRBJ1-2 and V is TRBV4-1; D possibly corresponds to TRBD1 (6 bases). The CDR3 totals 15 residues. Trimming left V 1 base short and J 8 bases short, with 17 bases between. CDR1 MGHRA and CDR2 YSYEKL come from the germline V gene. CDR3 sequence (DNA): TGCGCCAGCAGCCAAGCACCCCCAGGGGCGGACGGCTACACCTTC. Its protein is CASSQAPPGADGYTF.

This clone was found a few times. V gene TRBV7-6 combines with J gene TRBJ2-1; a weak D match, TRBD1 (5 bases). The V end was cut by 5 bases, the J end by 4 bases, with 9 bases between. The germline V gene encodes CDR1 SGHVS and CDR2 FNYEAQ. This CDR3 is built from 13 residues. The chain's CDR3 is CASSMTDYNEQFF. In DNA, the CDR3 is TGTGCCAGCAGCATGACAGATTACAATGAGCAGTTCTTC.

The chain carries TRBV9 and TRBJ2-5, with 9 nucleotides matching TRBD2. The CDR3 is 16 residues long. The J segment lost 4 bases and the V segment lost 0 bases, leaving 7 bases of the junction unmatched. Germline CDR1 and CDR2: SGDLS and YYNGEE. The CDR3 reads CASSVGNSGSPETQYF. The CDR3 DNA follows: TGTGCCAGCAGCGTAGGTAATAGCGGGAGTCCAGAGACCCAGTACTTC.

Relative to its sample, this clone is medium-sized. Other DNA sequences from this sample encode an identical CDR3 as well. The chain employs TRBV7-3 and TRBJ1-1, with D maybe TRBD1 (5 bases). This CDR3 spans 14 amino acids. V dropped 3 bases and J dropped 3 bases, with 11 bases sitting between them. The germline gives CDR1 SGHTA, CDR2 FQGTGA. The CDR3 reads CASSLTGGDTEAFF. In DNA, the CDR3 is TGTGCCAGCAGCTTGACGGGGGGAGACACTGAAGCTTTCTTT.

The V and J genes are TRBV27 and TRBJ1-6, with D possibly matching TRBD1 (6 bases). CDR3 size: 15 residues. V was cut by 2 bases and J by 8 bases, with 13 bases left in between. CDR1 and CDR2 from the germline V gene are MNHEY and SMNVEV (reference sequence). The CDR3 loop is CASSLGGRADSPLHF. CDR3 bases: TGTGCCAGCAGTTTAGGGGGCCGGGCCGATTCACCCCTCCACTTT.

In this sample, this clone turned up a few times. The chain uses TRBV23-1 and TRBJ1-1; TRBD1 matches at 7 bases. TRBV23-1 is marked as an open reading frame, function uncertain. After removal of 4 bases from V and 6 bases from J, the junction contained 11 bases not matched to a gene. The CDR3 loop spans 15 amino acids. CDR3 coding DNA: TGCGCCAGCAGTCGGGCACAGGGGACTAGACCTGAAGCTTTCTTT. This translates into CASSRAQGTRPEAFF.

The V gene is TRBV29-1, the J gene TRBJ2-6; D gene unclear. This CDR3 is 13 amino acids long. Deletions cut 6 bases from V and 1 base from J, with 7 bases between. Germline CDR1 and CDR2: SQVTM and ANQGSEA. CDR3 nucleotide sequence: TGCAGCGTCGCTACTTCTGGGGCCAACGTCCTGACTTTC. Protein: CSVATSGANVLTF.

The chain joins TRBV25-1 to TRBJ1-5; D is possibly TRBD1 (5 bases). This CDR3 contains 14 residues. Per the germline V gene, CDR1 is MGHDK and CDR2 is SYGVNS. V shed 8 bases and J shed 2 bases, with 13 bases lying between them. The CDR3 loop reads CASGDSFGNQPQHF. CDR3 in DNA: TGTGCCAGCGGAGACAGTTTTGGCAATCAGCCCCAGCATTTT.

The chain joins TRBV28 to TRBJ2-7; 10 nucleotides match TRBD1. With V trimmed by 3 bases and J by 2 bases, 1 base remained unmatched. Germline values: CDR1 MDHEN, CDR2 SYDVKM. This CDR3 has 14 amino acids. Here the CDR3 DNA reads TGTGCCAGCAGTTTGGGGACAGGGGCCTACGAGCAGTACTTC. It translates to CASSLGTGAYEQYF. The full variable domain, with the rest looked up from reference TRBV28 and TRBJ2-7, is DVKVTQSSRYLVKRTGEKVFLECVQDMDHENMFWYRQDPGLGLRLIYFSYDVKMKEKGDIPEGYSVSREKKERFSLILESASTNQTSMYLCASSLGTGAYEQYFGPGTRLTVT.

The rearrangement uses TRBV28 and TRBJ2-5; 9 bases fit TRBD1. Germline V gene data show CDR1 as MDHEN and CDR2 as SYDVKM. V lost 4 bases, J lost 5 bases, and 5 bases stayed unmatched. This CDR3 region has 14 residues. The CDR3 bases are TGTGCCAGCAGTTCCCCCGGGACAGGGGAGACCCAGTACTTC. It codes for CASSSPGTGETQYF.

V is TRBV28 and J is TRBJ1-6; TRBD1 aligns across 10 bases. This CDR3 spans 17 amino acids. Germline V gene lookup returns CDR1 MDHEN and CDR2 SYDVKM. Unmatched junction bases numbered 13, after V lost 10 bases and J lost 4 bases. CDR3 DNA sequence: TGTGCCACCTCCCTTTCCCCGGGACAGGGGTATAATTCACCCCTCCACTTT. This gives the protein CATSLSPGQGYNSPLHF.

CDR3 residues: CASSSDRGGYEQYF. The CDR3 DNA sequence: TGCGCCAGCAGCTCGGACAGGGGAGGCTACGAGCAGTACTTC. The chain carries TRBV5-1 and TRBJ2-7, with 9 bases fitting TRBD1. Trimming cost V 3 bases and J 3 bases; bases outside gene matches: 4. CDR3 length equals 14 residues. Germline V lookup: CDR1 SGHRS, CDR2 YFSETQ.

This chain uses TRBV7-9 with TRBJ2-7, with 8 bases matching TRBD2. V lost 2 bases and J lost 0; bases outside the gene matches: 12. The CDR3 runs 18 residues. CDR1 SEHNR and CDR2 FQNEAQ come from the germline V gene (reference sequence). The CDR3: CASSLTRGGPGGSYEQYF. The CDR3 region has the DNA TGTGCCAGCAGCTTAACTCGGGGGGGACCCGGCGGCTCCTACGAGCAGTACTTC.

This clone was picked up one time. The chain combines TRBV7-2 with TRBJ1-6; D gene unclear. Germline assignment: CDR1 SGHTA and CDR2 FQGNSA. With 1 base removed from V and 0 bases from J, the gap between germline ends came to 7 bases. CDR3 size: 16 residues. DNA for the CDR3: TGTGCCAGCAGCTTAGTACTGAGCTCCTATAATTCACCCCTCCACTTT. This codes for CASSLVLSSYNSPLHF.

This clone appeared a single time. The gene calls are TRBV7-2 and TRBJ2-3, with a tentative D call TRBD1 (6 bases). Germline V gives CDR1 SGHTA, CDR2 FQGNSA. The CDR3 length is 13 residues. Between the trimmed V and J ends, which lost 4 bases and 4 bases, there was a span of 9 bases. The CDR3 protein is CASSYYRADTQYF. DNA of the CDR3: TGTGCCAGCAGCTACTACAGGGCAGATACGCAGTATTTT.

This chain links TRBV6-4 with TRBJ2-1, with D possibly being TRBD2 (5 bases). V was shortened by 3 bases and J by 7 bases, with 13 bases between the two germline ends. Germline V CDR1 and CDR2: MRHNA, SNTAGT. The CDR3 has 14 residues. The CDR3 region is CASSEFRGGNEQFF. CDR3 DNA sequence: TGTGCCAGCAGTGAGTTTCGGGGTGGGAATGAGCAGTTCTTC.

The rearrangement uses TRBV19 and TRBJ2-5; the D is unclear. The germline CDR1 and CDR2 sequences are LNHDA and SQIVND (reference sequence). V shed 1 base and J shed 4 bases, with 10 bases lying between them. The CDR3 has 14 amino acids. The CDR3 DNA reads as TGTGCCAGTAGTATAGGATCCCCGAGAGAGACCCAGTACTTC. This translates into CASSIGSPRETQYF.

This chain links TRBV11-3 with TRBJ2-2, with D possibly being TRBD1 (5 bases). Trimming took 3 bases from V and 2 from J, leaving 19 bases between them. The length of the CDR3 is 18 residues. Germline CDR1 is SGHNT and CDR2 is YENEEA. The CDR3 DNA reads as TGTGCCAGCAGCTTTGGGGCCATCTCTAAATTTAACACCGGGGAGCTGTTTTTT. Its protein product is CASSFGAISKFNTGELFF.

The chain links TRBV7-9 to TRBJ1-1, with TRBD1 matching over 9 bases. Germline V gene sequence: CDR1 SEHNR, CDR2 FQNEAQ (reference sequence). CDR3 length equals 15 residues. V shed 5 bases, J shed 4 bases, and the junction held 8 bases outside the gene matches. The CDR3 coding sequence is TGTGCCAGCAGCCTGGACCCACAGGGGGCCACTGAAGCTTTCTTT. This translates into CASSLDPQGATEAFF.

The chain uses TRBV5-6 and TRBJ2-3, with 8 bases fitting TRBD2. The CDR3 totals 16 residues. V lost 0 bases and J lost 2; bases outside the gene matches: 5. The germline gives CDR1 SGHDT, CDR2 YYEEEE. The CDR3 DNA follows: TGTGCCAGCAGCTTGGCCGTTAGCGGGATCACAGATACGCAGTATTTT. Translation gives CASSLAVSGITDTQYF. Based on the CDR3 plus reference TRBV5-6 and TRBJ2-3, the full variable domain is DAGVTQSPTHLIKTRGQQVTLRCSPKSGHDTVSWYQQALGQGPQFIFQYYEEEERQRGNFPDRFSGHQFPNYSSELNVNALLLGDSALYLCASSLAVSGITDTQYFGPGTRLTVL.

The V and J genes are TRBV19 and TRBJ1-5; 9 bases fit TRBD1. Trimming took 4 bases from V and 0 from J; bases not matched to a gene: 4. Germline V CDR1 and CDR2: LNHDA, SQIVND (reference sequence). The CDR3 covers 16 residues. CDR3 loop: CASSRRQGGSNQPQHF. In DNA form, the CDR3 reads TGTGCCAGTAGTAGAAGACAGGGGGGTAGCAATCAGCCCCAGCATTTT.

The CDR3 nucleotides read TGTGCCAGCAGCTTACCGGAGAACTCTGGGGCCAACGTCCTGACTTTC. This codes for CASSLPENSGANVLTF. The chain recombines TRBV7-8 with TRBJ2-6; D is unresolved. Trimming removed 2 bases at V and 0 bases at J, with 8 bases between. The length of the CDR3 is 16 residues. Germline loops: CDR1 SGHVS, CDR2 FQNEAQ.

The V and J genes are TRBV5-1 and TRBJ1-3, with D maybe TRBD1 (5 bases). The CDR3 has 14 residues. Germline V gives CDR1 SGHRS, CDR2 YFSETQ. Trimming stripped 4 bases from V and 2 bases from J, with 10 bases between. The CDR3 region is CASSLDTTGNTIYF. The CDR3 DNA is TGCGCCAGCAGCCTGGACACCACTGGAAACACCATATATTTT. Full variable domain (outside the CDR3, taken from reference TRBV5-1 and TRBJ1-3): KAGVTQTPRYLIKTRGQQVTLSCSPISGHRSVSWYQQTPGQGLQFLFEYFSETQRNKGNFPGRFSGRQFSNSRSEMNVSTLELGDSALYLCASSLDTTGNTIYFGEGSWLTVV.

The genes are TRBV18 and TRBJ1-3; 9 positions agree with TRBD1. With V trimmed by 2 bases and J by 1 base, 3 bases remained unmatched. CDR3 size: 16 residues. CDR1 is KGHSH, CDR2 LQKENI, per germline. CDR3 sequence: CASSPGQGISGNTIYF. CDR3 DNA: TGTGCCAGCTCACCAGGACAGGGGATTTCTGGAAACACCATATATTTT.

For the CDR3, the DNA is TGTGCCAGCAGTGAGGGGGGGAGGAGGGACAATCAGCCCCAGCATTTT. Translation: CASSEGGRRDNQPQHF. J is TRBJ1-5 and V is TRBV2, with a tentative D call TRBD1 (5 bases). Looked up from germline, CDR1 is SNHLY and CDR2 is FYNNEI. CDR3 length equals 16 residues. Trimming shortened V by 3 bases and J by 3 bases, and 15 bases separated the two germline ends.